These 5 T cell receptor beta chains came from one sample sequenced in a study of OX40 agonist ivuxolimab in advanced cancers. Produced via immunoSEQ multiplex PCR; TCRdb's table is partial and in-frame only. The repertoire holds over 15,000 clones, around 82% seen once, with under 2.5% in the top ten. Sequencing was performed on CD4+ or CD8+ T cells sorted from blood, taken in a trial of the OX40 agonist ivuxolimab. All receptors derive from an adult with an advanced solid tumor such as melanoma, head and neck, liver or kidney cancer.

The chain carries TRBV4-3 and TRBJ1-1; the D is unclear. This CDR3 spans 13 amino acids. Trimming stripped 1 base from V and 3 bases from J, with 6 bases between. Germline assignment: CDR1 LGHNA and CDR2 YSLEER. For the CDR3, the DNA is TGCGCCAGCAGCCAAGGGGTGGACACTGAAGCTTTCTTT. It specifies CASSQGVDTEAFF.

The chain employs TRBV2 and TRBJ2-2, with 8 bases that match TRBD1. The V segment lost 4 bases and the J segment 7 bases; nucleotides outside the gene matches: 8. The CDR3 consists of 15 residues. Germline values: CDR1 SNHLY, CDR2 FYNNEI. DNA of the CDR3: TGTGCCAGCAGTGGACAGGGGCTTAGAGGCGGGGAGCTGTTTTTT. This gives the protein CASSGQGLRGGELFF. The complete variable domain, with remaining parts taken from reference TRBV2 and TRBJ2-2, reads EPEVTQTPSHQVTQMGQEVILRCVPISNHLYFYWYRQILGQKVEFLVSFYNNEISEKSEIFDDQFSVERPDGSNFTLKIRSTKLEDSAMYFCASSGQGLRGGELFFGEGSRLTVL.

This clone was counted between two and nine times. The chain carries TRBV18 and TRBJ2-4, with no clear D. Germline CDR1 is KGHSH and CDR2 is LQKENI. The CDR3 covers 15 residues. Trimming left V 1 base short and J 2 bases short, with 9 bases between. The CDR3 sequence is CASSPRLGTKNIQYF. DNA of the CDR3: TGTGCCAGCTCACCACGCCTGGGCACCAAAAACATTCAGTACTTC.

This clone was observed a handful of times. V and J are TRBV11-2 and TRBJ2-1; 11 nucleotides line up with TRBD2. CDR3 length: 16 residues. The V gene's germline CDR1 is SGHAT and CDR2 FQNNGV. V lost 0 bases and J lost 7; bases outside the gene matches: 5. The CDR3, as DNA: TGTGCCAGCAGCTTAGATCGTCGACTAGCGGGGAATGAGCAGTTCTTC. It is translated as CASSLDRRLAGNEQFF.

V and J are TRBV7-8 and TRBJ2-3; the match to TRBD1 covers 10 bases. The V gene end was trimmed by 3 bases and the J gene end by 6 bases; junction bases not matched to a gene: 9. Germline V gene data show CDR1 as SGHVS and CDR2 as FQNEAQ. This CDR3 contains 16 residues. CDR3 DNA: TGTGCCAGCAGCTTCCGGGACAGGGGCCTTTTGGATACGCAGTATTTT. Translating it yields CASSFRDRGLLDTQYF.